In this sample, the clone carrying this T cell receptor beta chain turned up many times. Between the trimmed V and J ends, which lost 4 bases and 7 bases, there was a span of 8 bases. The germline gives CDR1 SGHTA, CDR2 FQGTGA. This CDR3 has 13 residues. The sample is drawn from a study of regulatory T cells in long-lasting Graves disease. Study as a whole: Over 5 years of antithyroid drugs with positive TSH receptor antibodies was taken to mean persistent Graves' disease.

Indicated time point: persistent/refractory GD, antithyroid drugs over 5 years with positive TRAb. Extracted PBMC RNA gave rise to the TCR library. Construction of the TCR beta libraries employed iRepertoire HTBI primers in conjunction with Arm-PCR of CDR3 regions. TCRdb reprocessed the multiplex PCR reads with MiXCR, giving one entry per CDR3 protein. There are hundreds of thousands of distinct CDR3 sequences in the sample; around a fifth occur only once, and about 12% lies in the top ten. The sequencing used peripheral blood mononuclear cells (PBMCs), collected when the disease was refractory, from a patient treated with antithyroid drugs. The sequence came from a female donor with Graves disease. V gene TRBV7-3 combines with J gene TRBJ1-6; D remains unclear. The CDR3 reads CASSSSVNSPLHF. CDR3 sequence (DNA): TGTGCCAGCAGCTCCTCAGTGAATTCACCCCTCCACTTT.